Listed here is a single TCR beta chain. The antigen is undetermined. Germline lookup yields CDR1 SEHNR and CDR2 FQNEAQ (reference sequence). This CDR3 comprises 18 residues. Germline trimming cut 8 bases from V and 0 bases from J; bases unmatched to any gene: 12. The data were produced by immunoSEQ multiplex PCR, yet TCRdb's version contains in-frame clones alone and is incomplete. This sample has about 46,000 clones, with 80% to 90% found just once. This entry is derived from a study of OX40 agonist ivuxolimab in advanced cancers. For the study at large: At doses from 0.01 to 10 mg/kg, patients were given intravenous ivuxolimab every 2 weeks.

General observations from the study: Researchers did not determine the expanded peripheral T cells' antigen specificity.

Sequences were derived from CD4+ or CD8+ T cells sorted from blood, sampled in a trial of the OX40 agonist ivuxolimab. This receptor was obtained from an adult with an advanced solid tumor such as melanoma, head and neck, liver or kidney cancer. The chain uses TRBV7-9 and TRBJ2-1; 11 bases align to TRBD2. The DNA of the CDR3 is TGTGCCAGCGCCCCGGGACTAGCGGCGTCGAGCTCCTACAATGAGCAGTTCTTC. Protein product: CASAPGLAASSSYNEQFF.